The clone carrying this TCR beta chain was seen only once. Its target is not known. The germline gives CDR1 SGHRS, CDR2 YFSETQ. The length of the CDR3 is 14 residues. Regions amplified from RNA transcripts were the TCR beta CDR3 regions. RT-PCR in the first round (using the HTBI primer set) targeted the TCR CDR3. TCRdb ran MiXCR on the multiplex PCR reads and lists one entry per CDR3 protein. The repertoire consists of 300,000 to 350,000 distinct CDR3 sequences, with roughly 18% occurring once and the leading ten covering 15% to 19%. The sample originates from a study of T cells in Graves' hyperthyroidism and ophthalmopathy. Study results and limitations: The majority of expanded thyroid clonotypes above 0.001 also appeared in blood.

The gene calls are TRBV5-1 and TRBJ2-7, with 8 positions matching TRBD2. The J call may be mistaken, given a closer DNA end match to TRBJ2-1. This receptor was obtained from a woman aged 40 to 50 with Graves' ophthalmopathy. Sequenced material: blood. The CDR3 region is CASSLIGRADEQFF. CDR3 sequence (DNA): TGCGCCAGCAGCCTGATCGGGAGGGCCGACGAGCAGTTCTTC.